This TCR beta chain was obtained from a study of blood T cell repertoires in COVID-19. On the study more broadly: PBMCs, B-cell-depleted T cells, or T cells provided the cDNA or gDNA that made up the material.

CDR1 and CDR2 from the germline V gene are MNHNS and SASEGT. The CDR3 has 11 amino acids. Trimming removed 7 bases from V and 11 bases from J, with 14 bases in between. This table comes from immunoSEQ multiplex PCR, and its TCRdb copy is limited to in-frame clones, with some not included. The table lists under 100,000 clones, 65% to 85% of them singletons. Sequencing was carried out using peripheral blood. The chain uses TRBV6-1 and TRBJ1-1; the D is unclear. The source is a man older than 75 with active or convalescent COVID-19. The CDR3 coding sequence is TGTGCCAGCAATTCCCCCTGGGAGGCTTTCTTT. It yields the protein CASNSPWEAFF.